These 8 T cell receptor beta chains were all obtained from the same sample, sequenced in a study of T-cell memory formation after mild COVID-19. One entry per CDR3 protein, called by TCRdb with MiXCR from the 5' RACE reads. Found here are under 200,000 distinct CDR3 sequences, roughly 12% of them singletons; the top ten hold roughly 3.8%. The sample consisted of PBMCs or a T cell subset sorted from them (not recorded which). These receptors came from a man younger than 35 who had mild COVID-19 (a few samples of this study predate the infection). Cell type and time point are not known.

The rearrangement uses TRBV11-3 and TRBJ2-1; TRBD2 is a possible D gene (7 bases). The CDR3 is 15 amino acids. CDR1 and CDR2 from the germline V gene are SGHNT and YENEEA. Trimming took 5 bases from V and 4 from J, leaving 15 bases between them. The DNA for the CDR3 is TGTGCCAGCAGCCTAACGGCGGGGGCGTACAATGAGCAGTTCTTC. Translation: CASSLTAGAYNEQFF.

This chain joins TRBV20-1 and TRBJ2-7; TRBD2 matches at 10 bases. The germline V gene has CDR1 DFQATT and CDR2 SNEGSKA (reference sequence). Trimming cost V 6 bases and J 4 bases; bases outside gene matches: 9. The CDR3 sequence is 14 residues long. The CDR3 nucleotides are TGCAGTGCACCCGAGCGGGGGGGATTGTACGAGCAGTACTTC. Translating gives CSAPERGGLYEQYF.

The chain uses TRBV7-3 and TRBJ1-1, with TRBD1 identical over 7 bases. Germline CDR1 SGHTA, CDR2 FQGTGA. The V gene end was trimmed by 5 bases and the J gene end by 6 bases; junction bases not matched to a gene: 9. CDR3 size: 14 residues. The CDR3 is CASSRTGRGAEAFF. The DNA for the CDR3 is TGTGCCAGCAGCCGGACAGGACGGGGGGCTGAAGCTTTCTTT.

This clonotype has just a few counts. CDR3 bases: TGTGCCAGCAGCCAAGATAGGTCGGAACAAGAGACCCAGTACTTC. This gives the protein CASSQDRSEQETQYF. The rearrangement links TRBV4-2 to TRBJ2-5; no clear D. The CDR3 is 15 amino acids. The V and J ends lost 0 bases and 2 bases respectively, with 10 bases between them. CDR1 and CDR2 (germline): LGHNA, YNFKEQ.

This clonotype was counted only a few times. The chain employs TRBV5-6 and TRBJ1-6, with 8 bases matching TRBD1. The CDR3 has 19 residues. The ends lost 4 bases at V and 2 bases at J; junction bases unmatched: 14. Germline V gene data show CDR1 as SGHDT and CDR2 as YYEEEE. The chain's CDR3 is CASSHNRGQGTAYNSPLHF. CDR3 nucleotides: TGTGCCAGCAGCCACAACAGAGGACAGGGAACGGCCTATAATTCACCCCTCCACTTT.

This clonotype was recorded a few times. J is TRBJ2-4 and V is TRBV4-2; 7 bases line up with TRBD1. Germline CDR1 is LGHNA and CDR2 is YNFKEQ. J was trimmed by 9 bases and V by 0 bases; bases with no gene match: 5. This CDR3 is 14 amino acids long. This chain's CDR3 is CASSQERGGSIQYF. The CDR3 region has the DNA TGTGCCAGCAGCCAAGAACGAGGGGGCAGCATTCAGTACTTC.

The sample holds a few counts of this clonotype. This chain joins TRBV12-3 or TRBV12-4 and TRBJ1-6, with 8 bases lining up with TRBD1. The CDR3 is 15 amino acids. Unmatched junction bases numbered 6, after V lost 2 bases and J lost 9 bases. The CDR3 loop reads CASSLRTGIGSPLHF. CDR3 nucleotides: TGTGCCAGCAGTTTAAGGACAGGGATAGGTTCACCCCTCCACTTT.

The CDR3, as DNA: TGTGCCAGTACCCACCGGGACAGGGTTGTTCAGCCCCAGCATTTT. The encoded protein is CASTHRDRVVQPQHF. The chain is built from TRBV19 and TRBJ1-5; 9 positions agree with TRBD1. The V and J ends lost 7 bases and 6 bases, in that order; junction bases with no gene match: 10. The CDR3 consists of 15 residues. CDR1 is LNHDA and CDR2 is SQIVND in the germline V gene (reference sequence).